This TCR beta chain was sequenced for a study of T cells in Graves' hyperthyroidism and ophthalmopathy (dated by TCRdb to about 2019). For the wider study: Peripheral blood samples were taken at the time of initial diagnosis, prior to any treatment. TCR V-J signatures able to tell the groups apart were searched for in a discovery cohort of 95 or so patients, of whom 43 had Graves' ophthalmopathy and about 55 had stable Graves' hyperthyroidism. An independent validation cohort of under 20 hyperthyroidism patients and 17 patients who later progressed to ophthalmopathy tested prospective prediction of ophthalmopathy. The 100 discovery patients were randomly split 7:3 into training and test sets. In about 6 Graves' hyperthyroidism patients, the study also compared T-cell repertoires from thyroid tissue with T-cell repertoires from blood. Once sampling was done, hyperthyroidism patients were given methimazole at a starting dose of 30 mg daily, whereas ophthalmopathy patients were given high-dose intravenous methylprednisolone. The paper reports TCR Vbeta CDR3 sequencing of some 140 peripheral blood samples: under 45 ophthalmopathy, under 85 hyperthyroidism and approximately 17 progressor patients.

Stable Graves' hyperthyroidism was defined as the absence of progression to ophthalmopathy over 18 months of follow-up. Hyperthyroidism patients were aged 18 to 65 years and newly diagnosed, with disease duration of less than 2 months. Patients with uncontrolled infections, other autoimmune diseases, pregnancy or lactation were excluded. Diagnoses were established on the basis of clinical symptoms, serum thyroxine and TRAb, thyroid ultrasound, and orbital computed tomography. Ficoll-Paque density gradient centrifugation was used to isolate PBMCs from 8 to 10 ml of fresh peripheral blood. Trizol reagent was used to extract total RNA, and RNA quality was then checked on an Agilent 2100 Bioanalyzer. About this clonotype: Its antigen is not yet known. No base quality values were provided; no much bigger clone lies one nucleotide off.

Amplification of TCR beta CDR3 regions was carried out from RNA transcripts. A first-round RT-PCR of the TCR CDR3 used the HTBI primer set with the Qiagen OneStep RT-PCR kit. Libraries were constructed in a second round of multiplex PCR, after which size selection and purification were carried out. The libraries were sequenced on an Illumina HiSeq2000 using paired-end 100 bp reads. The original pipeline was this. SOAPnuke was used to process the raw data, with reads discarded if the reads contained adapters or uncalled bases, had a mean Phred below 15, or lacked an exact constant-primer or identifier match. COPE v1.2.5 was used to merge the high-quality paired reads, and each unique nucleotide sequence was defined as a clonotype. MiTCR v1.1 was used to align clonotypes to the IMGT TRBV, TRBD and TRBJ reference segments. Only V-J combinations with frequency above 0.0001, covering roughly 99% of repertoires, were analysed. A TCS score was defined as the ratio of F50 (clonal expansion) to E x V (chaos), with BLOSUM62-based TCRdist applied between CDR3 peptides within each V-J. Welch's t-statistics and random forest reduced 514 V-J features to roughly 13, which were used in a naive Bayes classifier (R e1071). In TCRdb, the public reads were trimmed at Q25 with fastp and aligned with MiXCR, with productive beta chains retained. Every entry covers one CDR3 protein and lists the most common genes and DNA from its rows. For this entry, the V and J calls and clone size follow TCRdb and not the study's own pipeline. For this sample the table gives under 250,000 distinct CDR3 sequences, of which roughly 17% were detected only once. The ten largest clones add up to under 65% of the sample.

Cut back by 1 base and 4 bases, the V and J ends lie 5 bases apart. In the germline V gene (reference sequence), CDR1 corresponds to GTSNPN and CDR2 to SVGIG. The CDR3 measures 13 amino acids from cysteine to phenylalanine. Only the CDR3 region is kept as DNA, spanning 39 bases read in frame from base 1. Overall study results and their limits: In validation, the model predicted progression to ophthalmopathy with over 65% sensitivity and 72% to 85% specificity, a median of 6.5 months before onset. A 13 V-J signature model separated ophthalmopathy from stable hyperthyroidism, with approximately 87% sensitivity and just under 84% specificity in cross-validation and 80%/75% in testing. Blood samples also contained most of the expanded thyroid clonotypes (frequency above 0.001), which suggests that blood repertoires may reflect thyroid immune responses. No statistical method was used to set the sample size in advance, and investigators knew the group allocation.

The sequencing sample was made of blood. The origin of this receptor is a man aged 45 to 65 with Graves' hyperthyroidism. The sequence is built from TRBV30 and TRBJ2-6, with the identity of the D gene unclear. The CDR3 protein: CAWSGIGANVLTF. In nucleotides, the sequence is TGTGCCTGGAGTGGGATCGGGGCCAACGTCCTGACTTTC. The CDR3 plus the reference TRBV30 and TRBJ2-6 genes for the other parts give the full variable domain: SQTIHQWPATLVQPVGSPLSLECTVEGTSNPNLYWYRQAAGRGLQLLFYSVGIGQISSEVPQNLSASRPQDRQFILSSKKLLLSDSGFYLCAWSGIGANVLTFGAGSRLTVL.